One sample yielded the 21 T cell receptor beta chains listed below, sequenced in a study of cytomegalovirus exposure and HLA in healthy donors. The assay was immunoSEQ multiplex PCR, and TCRdb's table has in-frame clones only and misses some. The sample has tens of thousands of clones; just over 90% are singletons. Sequenced: PBMCs. These receptors all come from a woman aged 18-29 years in good health and CMV-seronegative.

V gene TRBV10-3 combines with J gene TRBJ1-2; D not certain. The ends were cut back, 3 bases at V and 8 bases at J, with 10 bases in the middle. Germline V gene sequence: CDR1 ENHRY, CDR2 SYGVKD. There are 12 residues in the CDR3. This CDR3 is CAISDTFGGYTF. The CDR3 DNA follows: TGTGCCATCAGTGATACTTTCGGGGGCTACACCTTC.

J is TRBJ2-5 and V is TRBV2; tentatively, D is TRBD2 (5 bases). V shed 4 bases and J shed 13 bases, with 13 bases lying between them. From germline, CDR1 is SNHLY and CDR2 FYNNEI. The CDR3 contains 11 residues. The CDR3: CASSGTSPRYF. The CDR3 nucleotides read TGTGCCAGCAGTGGGACTTCACCGAGGTACTTC.

The chain recombines TRBV7-3 with TRBJ1-1; possible D gene TRBD1, 6 bases. Germline lookup yields CDR1 SGHTA and CDR2 FQGTGA. V was pared by 5 bases and J by 0 bases, with 13 bases between. The CDR3 has 15 residues. The CDR3 region is CASSPAGALNTEAFF. CDR3 in DNA: TGTGCCAGCAGCCCCGCAGGGGCGTTGAACACTGAAGCTTTCTTT. The entire variable domain, with the rest obtained from reference TRBV7-3 and TRBJ1-1, is as follows: GAGVSQTPSNKVTEKGKYVELRCDPISGHTALYWYRQSLGQGPEFLIYFQGTGAADDSGLPNDRFFAVRPEGSVSTLKIQRTERGDSAVYLCASSPAGALNTEAFFGQGTRLTVV.

The gene calls are TRBV5-1 and TRBJ1-1, with 10 bases aligning to TRBD1. The germline V gene encodes CDR1 SGHRS and CDR2 YFSETQ. The CDR3 runs 13 residues. The trim removed 8 bases at V and 6 bases at J, leaving 7 bases unmatched. CDR3 sequence: CASAGQGFPEAFF. In nucleotides, the CDR3 is TGCGCCAGTGCGGGACAGGGGTTCCCTGAAGCTTTCTTT.

In its sample, this clone was seen once. Here the CDR3 DNA reads TGCGCCAGCAGCTTGTTCAACAGGGGTGGCCCCTATGGCTACACCTTC. Encoded protein: CASSLFNRGGPYGYTF. This rearrangement joins TRBV5-1 to TRBJ1-2; TRBD1 matches 7 bases. CDR1 and CDR2 from the germline V gene are SGHRS and YFSETQ. The CDR3 runs 16 residues. The V segment lost 1 base and the J segment 4 bases; nucleotides outside the gene matches: 10.

The count of this clone is one. The rearrangement joins TRBV7-2 to TRBJ2-7; tentative D call: TRBD2 (6 bases). Germline-derived CDR1 and CDR2 are SGHTA and FQGNSA. V was shortened by 3 bases and J by 1 base, with 13 bases between the two germline ends. The CDR3 consists of 15 residues. The CDR3 sequence is CASSFGGTRSYEQYV. The CDR3 nucleotides are TGTGCCAGCAGCTTTGGCGGGACCAGGTCCTACGAGCAGTACGTC.

This chain joins TRBV21-1 and TRBJ2-7; the table's D call, TRBD1, has no DNA check behind it. TRBV21-1 is assigned pseudogene status. The CDR3 is made up of 13 amino acids. The CDR3 loop is CASSKGQGYEQYV. The CDR3 nucleotides are TGTGCCAGCAGCAAAGGCCAGGGCTACGAGCAGTACGTC.

The genes are TRBV9 and TRBJ2-2, with 11 bases lining up with TRBD1. The CDR3 sequence is 15 residues long. Germline V CDR1 and CDR2: SGDLS, YYNGEE. J was trimmed by 5 bases and V by 3 bases; bases with no gene match: 3. CDR3 DNA sequence: TGTGCCAGCAGCGGGACAGGGGGCGATACCGGGGAGCTGTTTTTT. Its protein is CASSGTGGDTGELFF.

This clone appeared once. In DNA, the CDR3 is TGTGCCAGCAGCTTACCAGGGCTCGGTGGCTACACCTTC. Encoded protein: CASSLPGLGGYTF. V gene TRBV7-3 combines with J gene TRBJ1-2, with D perhaps matching TRBD1 (5 bases). Germline values: CDR1 SGHTA, CDR2 FQGTGA. The CDR3 has 13 residues. V was clipped by 2 bases and J by 7 bases, with 11 bases between them.

For the CDR3, the DNA is TGTGCCAGCAGCTTTTTCGAGGGGGGGAACAATGAGCAGTTCTTC. Residues: CASSFFEGGNNEQFF. The chain uses TRBV7-9 and TRBJ2-1; weak D call: TRBD2 (7 bases). V was trimmed by 3 bases and J by 5 bases, leaving 14 bases between them. Germline loops: CDR1 SEHNR, CDR2 FQNEAQ (reference sequence). The CDR3 loop spans 15 amino acids.

The rearrangement uses TRBV7-8 and TRBJ1-5, with D perhaps TRBD1 (5 bases). Trimming shortened V by 5 bases and J by 0 bases, and 23 bases separated the two germline ends. Germline V gene sequence: CDR1 SGHVS, CDR2 FQNEAQ. The CDR3 spans 19 residues. The CDR3 spells CASSPRRQTNSYSNQPQHF. The CDR3 nucleotides read TGTGCCAGCAGCCCGCGAAGACAGACAAACTCATATAGCAATCAGCCCCAGCATTTT.

The chain combines TRBV7-2 with TRBJ2-7; 9 nucleotides align to TRBD1. CDR3 length: 15 residues. CDR1 is SGHTA, CDR2 FQGNSA, per germline. The junction had 5 bases not matched to a gene; V was cut back by 1 base and J by 4 bases. Written as DNA, the CDR3 is TGTGCCAGCAGCTTAGACGGGACAGGGAGATACGAGCAGTACGTC. Translated: CASSLDGTGRYEQYV.

The gene calls are TRBV6-9 and TRBJ2-1, with D possibly TRBD2 on 5 matching bases. V lost 1 base and J 8 bases, leaving 9 bases between the germline ends. The CDR3 loop spans 13 amino acids. CDR1 and CDR2 (germline): MNHGY, SVAAGI. As DNA, the CDR3 is TGTGCCAGCAGTTATTACCCCGGGGATGAGCAGTTCTTC. Amino acid sequence: CASSYYPGDEQFF.

The rearrangement joins TRBV6-6 to TRBJ1-3; D is unresolved. Germline-derived CDR1 and CDR2 are MNHNY and SVGAGI (reference sequence). The CDR3 has 13 residues. V lost 10 bases to trimming and J lost 1 base, with 11 bases between them. Written as DNA, the CDR3 is TGTGCCACCTCCTTCGGTTCTGGAAACACCATATATTTT. It codes for CATSFGSGNTIYF.

The chain has TRBV2 and TRBJ2-7, with TRBD2 matching 12 bases. Germline-derived CDR1 and CDR2 are SNHLY and FYNNEI. Trimming removed 6 bases from V and 0 bases from J; junction bases left unmatched: 6. CDR3 size: 16 residues. The CDR3 region has the DNA TGTGCCAGCAGAGCCCCACTAGCGGGGGGCTCCTACGAGCAGTACTTC. This encodes CASRAPLAGGSYEQYF.

This sequence joins TRBV2 and TRBJ2-1, with D perhaps matching TRBD2 (5 bases). Looked up from germline, CDR1 is SNHLY and CDR2 is FYNNEI. The CDR3 runs to 14 residues. The V end was cut by 1 base, the J end by 7 bases, with 11 bases between. Here the CDR3 DNA reads TGTGCCAGCAGTGAAGACCCGGGGTCGAATGAGCAGTTCTTC. Protein product: CASSEDPGSNEQFF.

The rearrangement joins TRBV29-1 to TRBJ2-1, with D tentatively TRBD2 (6 bases). The CDR3 loop spans 11 amino acids. CDR1 and CDR2 from the germline V gene are SQVTM and ANQGSEA. The DNA for the CDR3 is TGCGGAGGGACCTTTTACAATGAGCAGTTCTTC. Its protein is CGGTFYNEQFF.

This chain links TRBV19 with TRBJ1-5, with 7 positions matching TRBD1. Germline V lookup: CDR1 LNHDA, CDR2 SQIVND (reference sequence). The CDR3 consists of 14 residues. V trimming: 1 base; J trimming: 7 bases; junction bases outside the gene matches: 4. The CDR3 DNA sequence: TGTGCCAGTAGTATAGGCGAGACAGGGCAGCCCCAGCATTTT. Its translation: CASSIGETGQPQHF.

The chain uses TRBV6-5 and TRBJ1-2; 10 bases match TRBD1. Germline assignment: CDR1 MNHEY and CDR2 SVGAGI. V lost 0 bases, J lost 5 bases, and 3 bases stayed unmatched. This CDR3 is built from 15 residues. The CDR3 DNA reads TGTGCCAGCAGTTACTCGCGGACAGGGGGTTATGGCTACACCTTC. The encoded protein is CASSYSRTGGYGYTF.

The chain links TRBV7-9 to TRBJ1-2, with a weak D call TRBD1 (6 bases). CDR1 SEHNR and CDR2 FQNEAQ come from the germline V gene (reference sequence). Trimming took off 5 bases at V and 4 bases at J, with 17 bases between the two ends. This CDR3 region has 15 residues. The CDR3 bases are TGTGCCAGCAGCAACTCAGGGGCCCGATTCTATGGCTACACCTTC. It is translated as CASSNSGARFYGYTF.

The V gene is TRBV6-5, the J gene TRBJ1-1; D is undetermined. This CDR3 contains 12 residues. Trimming took 2 bases from V and 7 from J, leaving 8 bases between them. The germline V gene has CDR1 MNHEY and CDR2 SVGAGI. The CDR3 nucleotides are TGTGCCAGCAGTTACGGGCATGGTGAAGCTTTCTTT. Its translation is CASSYGHGEAFF.